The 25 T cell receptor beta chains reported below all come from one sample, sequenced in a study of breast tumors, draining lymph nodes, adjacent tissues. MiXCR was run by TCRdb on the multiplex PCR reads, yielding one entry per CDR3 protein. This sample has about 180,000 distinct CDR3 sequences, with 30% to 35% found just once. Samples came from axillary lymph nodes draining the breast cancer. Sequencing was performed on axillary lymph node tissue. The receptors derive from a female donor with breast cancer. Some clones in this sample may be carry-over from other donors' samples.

CDR3 DNA: TGTGCCAGCAGCTTAGAAGGCACCGTGGGCACTGAAGCTTTCTTT. It codes for CASSLEGTVGTEAFF. The chain is built from TRBV7-9 and TRBJ1-1; D gene unclear. Germline V gene sequence: CDR1 SEHNR, CDR2 FQNEAQ (reference sequence). The CDR3 runs to 15 residues. Between the trimmed V and J ends, which lost 1 base and 4 bases, there was a span of 13 bases.

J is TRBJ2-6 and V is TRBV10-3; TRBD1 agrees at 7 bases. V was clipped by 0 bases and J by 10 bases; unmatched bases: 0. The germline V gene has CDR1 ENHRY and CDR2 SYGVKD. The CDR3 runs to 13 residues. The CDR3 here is CAISESGQNVLTF. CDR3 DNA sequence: TGTGCCATCAGTGAGTCGGGACAGAACGTCCTGACTTTC.

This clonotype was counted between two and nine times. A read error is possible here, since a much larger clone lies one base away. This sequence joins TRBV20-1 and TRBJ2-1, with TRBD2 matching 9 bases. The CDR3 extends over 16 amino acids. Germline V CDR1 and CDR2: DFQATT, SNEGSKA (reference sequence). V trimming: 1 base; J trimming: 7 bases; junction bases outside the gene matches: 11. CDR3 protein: CSARGRVASGINEQFF. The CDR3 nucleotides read TGCAGTGCTAGAGGCCGGGTGGCTAGCGGGATAAATGAGCAGTTCTTC.

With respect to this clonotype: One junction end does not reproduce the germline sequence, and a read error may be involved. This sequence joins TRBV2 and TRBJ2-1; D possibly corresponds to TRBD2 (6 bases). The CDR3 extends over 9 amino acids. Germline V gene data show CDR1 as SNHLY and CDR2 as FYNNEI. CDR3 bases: TGTGCCAGCAGACCCGCGGGGATCTTC. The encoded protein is CASRPAGIF.

The CDR3 loop reads CASSWSRDRNSYEQFF. CDR3 nucleotides: TGTGCCAGCAGCTGGTCCCGGGACAGGAACTCCTATGAGCAGTTCTTC. The chain joins TRBV5-6 to TRBJ2-1, with 8 positions matching TRBD1. This CDR3 contains 16 residues. Germline CDR1 reads SGHDT; CDR2 reads YYEEEE. J was trimmed by 8 bases and V by 3 bases; bases with no gene match: 13.

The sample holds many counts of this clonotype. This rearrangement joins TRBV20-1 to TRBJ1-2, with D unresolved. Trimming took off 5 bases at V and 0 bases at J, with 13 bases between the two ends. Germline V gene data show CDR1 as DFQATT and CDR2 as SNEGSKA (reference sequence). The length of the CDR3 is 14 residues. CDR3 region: CSALFGSANYGYTF. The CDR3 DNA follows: TGCAGTGCTCTTTTTGGGTCAGCTAACTATGGCTACACCTTC.

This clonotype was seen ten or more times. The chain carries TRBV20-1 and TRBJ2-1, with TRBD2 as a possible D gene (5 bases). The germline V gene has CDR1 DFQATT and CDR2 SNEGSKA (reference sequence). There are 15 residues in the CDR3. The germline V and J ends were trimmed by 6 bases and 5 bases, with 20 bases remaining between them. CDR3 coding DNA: TGCAGTGCGGAGCGAACCCGGGATTGGCACAATGAGCAGTTCTTC. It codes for CSAERTRDWHNEQFF.

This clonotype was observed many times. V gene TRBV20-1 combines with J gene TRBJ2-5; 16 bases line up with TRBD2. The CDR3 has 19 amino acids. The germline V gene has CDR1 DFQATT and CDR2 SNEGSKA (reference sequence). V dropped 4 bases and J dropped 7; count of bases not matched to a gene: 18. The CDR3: CSATTSGTSGRGPQGTQYF. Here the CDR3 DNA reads TGCAGTGCTACAACCTCCGGGACTAGCGGGAGGGGCCCCCAGGGGACCCAGTACTTC.

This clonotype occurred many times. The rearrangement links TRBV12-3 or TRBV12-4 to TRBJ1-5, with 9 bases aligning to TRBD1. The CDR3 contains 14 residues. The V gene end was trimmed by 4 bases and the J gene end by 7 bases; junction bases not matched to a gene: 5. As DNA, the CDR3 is TGTGCCAGCAGTTCAGGGACAGGGAGGCAGCCCCAGCATTTT. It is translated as CASSSGTGRQPQHF.

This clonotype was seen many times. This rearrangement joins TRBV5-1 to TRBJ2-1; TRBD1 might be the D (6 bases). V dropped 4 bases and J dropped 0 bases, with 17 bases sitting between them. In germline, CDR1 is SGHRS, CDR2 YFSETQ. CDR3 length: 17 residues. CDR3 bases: TGCGCCAGCAGCACTTCCGGGACACTGAGCTCCTACAATGAGCAGTTCTTC. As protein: CASSTSGTLSSYNEQFF.

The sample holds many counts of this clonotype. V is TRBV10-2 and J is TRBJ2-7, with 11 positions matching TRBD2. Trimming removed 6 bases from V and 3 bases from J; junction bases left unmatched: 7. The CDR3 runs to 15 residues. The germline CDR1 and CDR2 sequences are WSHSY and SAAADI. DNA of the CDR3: TGCGCCAGCAGCTATTGGACTAGCGGGCTCTACGAGCAGTACTTC. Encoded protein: CASSYWTSGLYEQYF.

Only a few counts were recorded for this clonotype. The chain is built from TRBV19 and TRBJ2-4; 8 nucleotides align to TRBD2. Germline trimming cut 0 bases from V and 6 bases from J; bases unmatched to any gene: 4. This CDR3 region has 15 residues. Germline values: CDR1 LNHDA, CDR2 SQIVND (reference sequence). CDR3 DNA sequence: TGTGCCAGTAGTATAGATCTAGGACTAGCAAACATTCAGTACTTC. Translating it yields CASSIDLGLANIQYF.

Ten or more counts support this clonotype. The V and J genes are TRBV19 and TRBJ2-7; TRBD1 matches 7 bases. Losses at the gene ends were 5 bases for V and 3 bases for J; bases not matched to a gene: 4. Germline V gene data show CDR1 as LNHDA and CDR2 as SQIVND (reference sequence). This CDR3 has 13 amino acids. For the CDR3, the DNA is TGTGCCAGTAGTGACAGGGTCAACTACGAGCAGTACTTC. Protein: CASSDRVNYEQYF.

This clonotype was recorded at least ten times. This CDR3 is CASSNQGSHGYTF. The CDR3 nucleotides read TGTGCCAGCAGCAACCAGGGGTCCCATGGCTACACCTTC. The V call is TRBV11-2, the J call TRBJ1-2; D perhaps matches TRBD1 (6 bases). The CDR3 runs 13 residues. CDR1 SGHAT and CDR2 FQNNGV come from the germline V gene. Deletions cut 5 bases from V and 6 bases from J, with 13 bases between.

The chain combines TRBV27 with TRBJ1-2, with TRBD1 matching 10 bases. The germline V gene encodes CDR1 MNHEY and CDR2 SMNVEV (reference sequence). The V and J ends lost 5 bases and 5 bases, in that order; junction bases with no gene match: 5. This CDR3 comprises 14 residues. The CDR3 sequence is CASSLRDRGYGYTF. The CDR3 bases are TGTGCCAGCAGTCTCCGGGACAGGGGATATGGCTACACCTTC.

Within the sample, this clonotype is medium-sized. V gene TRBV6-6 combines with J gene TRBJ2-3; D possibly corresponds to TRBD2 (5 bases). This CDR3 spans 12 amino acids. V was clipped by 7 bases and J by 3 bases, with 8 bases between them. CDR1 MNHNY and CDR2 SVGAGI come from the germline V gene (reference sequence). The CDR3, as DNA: TGTGCCAGCACTTCGGGAACAGATACGCAGTATTTT. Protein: CASTSGTDTQYF.

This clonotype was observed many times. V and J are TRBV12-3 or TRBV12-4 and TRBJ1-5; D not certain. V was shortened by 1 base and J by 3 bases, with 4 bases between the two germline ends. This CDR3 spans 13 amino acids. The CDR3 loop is CASSLGFNQPQHF. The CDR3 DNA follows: TGTGCCAGCAGTTTAGGTTTCAATCAGCCCCAGCATTTT.

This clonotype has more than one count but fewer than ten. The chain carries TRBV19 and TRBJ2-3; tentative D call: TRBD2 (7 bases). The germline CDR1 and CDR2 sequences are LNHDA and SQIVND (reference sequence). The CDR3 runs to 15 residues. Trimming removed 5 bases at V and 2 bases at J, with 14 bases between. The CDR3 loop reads CASSSGGQYTDTQYF. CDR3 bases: TGTGCCAGTAGTTCCGGGGGGCAGTACACAGATACGCAGTATTTT.

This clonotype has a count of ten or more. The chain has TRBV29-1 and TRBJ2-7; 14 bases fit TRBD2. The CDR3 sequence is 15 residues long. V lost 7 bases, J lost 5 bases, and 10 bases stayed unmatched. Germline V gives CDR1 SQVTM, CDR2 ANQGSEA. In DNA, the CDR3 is TGCAGCGGCCGGGGGACTAGCGGGAGTTATGACGAGCAGTACTTC. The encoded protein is CSGRGTSGSYDEQYF.

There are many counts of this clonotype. The CDR3 region has the DNA TGCAGTGCTAGTGGGAATTCCTATGGCTACACCTTC. The encoded protein is CSASGNSYGYTF. The V gene is TRBV20-1, the J gene TRBJ1-2; D not certain. Trimming stripped 3 bases from V and 4 bases from J, with 9 bases between. The CDR3 has 12 residues. The germline V gene encodes CDR1 DFQATT and CDR2 SNEGSKA (reference sequence).

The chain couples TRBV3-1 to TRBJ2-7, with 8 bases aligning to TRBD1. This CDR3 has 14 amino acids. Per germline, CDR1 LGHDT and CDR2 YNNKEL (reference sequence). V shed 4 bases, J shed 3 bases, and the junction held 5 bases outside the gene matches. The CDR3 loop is CASSPSGQDYEQYF. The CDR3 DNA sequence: TGTGCCAGCAGCCCCTCGGGACAGGACTACGAGCAGTACTTC.

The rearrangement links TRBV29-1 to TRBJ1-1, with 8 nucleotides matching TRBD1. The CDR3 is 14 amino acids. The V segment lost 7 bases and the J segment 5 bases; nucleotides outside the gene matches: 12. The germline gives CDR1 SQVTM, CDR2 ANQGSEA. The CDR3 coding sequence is TGCAGCGCCCTGTCCCGGACAGGGTGGACTGAAGCTTTCTTT. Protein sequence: CSALSRTGWTEAFF. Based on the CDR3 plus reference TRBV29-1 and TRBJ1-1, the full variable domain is SAVISQKPSRDICQRGTSLTIQCQVDSQVTMMFWYRQQPGQSLTLIATANQGSEATYESGFVIDKFPISRPNLTFSTLTVSNMSPEDSSIYLCSALSRTGWTEAFFGQGTRLTVV.

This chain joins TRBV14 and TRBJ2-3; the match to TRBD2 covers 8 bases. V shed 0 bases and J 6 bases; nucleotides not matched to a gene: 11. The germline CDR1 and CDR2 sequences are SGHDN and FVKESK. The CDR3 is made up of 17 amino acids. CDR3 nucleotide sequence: TGTGCCAGCAGCCAAGATTACCAAGCGGGAGAGTTGGATACGCAGTATTTT. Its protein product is CASSQDYQAGELDTQYF.

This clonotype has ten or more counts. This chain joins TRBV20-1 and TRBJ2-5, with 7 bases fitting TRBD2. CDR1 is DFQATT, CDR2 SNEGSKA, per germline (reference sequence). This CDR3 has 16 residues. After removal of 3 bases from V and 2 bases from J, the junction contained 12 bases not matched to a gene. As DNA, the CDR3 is TGCAGTGCTAGCGGCCCCCGGGGAGGGCGGCAAGAGACCCAGTACTTC. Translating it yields CSASGPRGGRQETQYF.

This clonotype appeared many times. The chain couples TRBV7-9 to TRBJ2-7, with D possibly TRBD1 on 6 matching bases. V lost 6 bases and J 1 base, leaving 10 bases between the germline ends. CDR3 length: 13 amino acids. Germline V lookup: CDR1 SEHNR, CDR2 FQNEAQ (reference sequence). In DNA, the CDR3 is TGTGCCAGCAGATCGGACAGTTCCTACGAGCAGTACTTC. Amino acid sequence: CASRSDSSYEQYF.